This paragraph covers one T cell receptor beta chain sequence. Antigen unknown. Germline CDR1 reads DFQATT; CDR2 reads SNEGSKA (reference sequence). Trimming shortened V by 5 bases and J by 0 bases, and 8 bases separated the two germline ends. The CDR3 is 12 amino acids. The sample is drawn from a study of blood T cells in healthy people across ages. Study findings and constraints: Higher diversity, along with more naive CD4+ cells, distinguished long-lived donors from aged donors.

For the second PCR, which ran for 7 to 11 cycles, a sample-barcoded 5' primer and a J-beta primer mix were used. One entry per CDR3 protein, called by TCRdb with MiXCR from the 5' RACE reads. The table lists 1.5 million or so distinct CDR3 sequences, 42% of them singletons. The chain couples TRBV20-1 to TRBJ2-7, with D possibly matching TRBD2 (5 bases). The sequenced sample consisted of blood. The clonotype was recovered from a woman under 30 in good health. CDR3 nucleotide sequence: TGCAGTGCTCCTACTAGCTCCTACGAGCAGTACTTC. It yields the protein CSAPTSSYEQYF.